This T cell receptor beta chain was captured by sequencing in a study of siplizumab effects on memory and regulatory T cells. Some clones are missing from TCRdb's copy, which holds only in-frame ones; the method was immunoSEQ multiplex PCR. The data show about 100,000 clones, 91% seen once. The V gene's germline CDR1 is ENHRY and CDR2 SYGVKD. Trimming at V came to 3 bases and at J to 1 base, leaving 6 bases not matched to a gene. The CDR3 loop spans 16 amino acids. The sample comprised CD4+ T cells sorted from blood. This receptor was taken from a human donor in good health. The chain recombines TRBV10-3 with TRBJ1-3, with 7 bases identical to TRBD1. The CDR3 loop reads CAISEGLTGSGNTIYF. As DNA, the CDR3 is TGTGCCATCAGTGAAGGGTTGACAGGGTCTGGAAACACCATATATTTT.